This entry concerns a single TCR beta chain. What antigen it recognizes has not been identified. The record has no base qualities; no much larger clone is one base away. These data come from a study of T cell responses to AZD1222 COVID-19 vaccine (dated by TCRdb to 2020 to 2022). The study in broad terms: AZD1222 recipients with second doses at about 4 weeks or about 12 weeks were pooled, because spike-specific TCR depth and breadth did not differ between schedules. A total of 240 or so trial participants underwent TCR sequencing, of whom nearly 210 had received two doses of AZD1222 and some 25 had received two doses of the MenACWY control vaccine. Enrollment into the trials was organized by age into subgroups of 18-55, 56-69 and 70-plus years, and those subgroups contained roughly 160, 29 and 62 TCR-sequenced participants, respectively.

The CDR3 regions of human TCRbeta chains were subjected to immunosequencing. In the source study's methods: TCRs in the repertoires were compared against a reference library of SARS-CoV-2-specific TCRs that had been generated with the MIRA antigen-specificity platform. Breadth was defined as the fraction of unique TCRs that were SARS-CoV-2-associated, and depth was defined as the fraction of total T cells that were SARS-CoV-2-associated. Using the MIRA data, each spike-specific TCR was assigned both to the spike region to which the TCR was reactive and to a CD4 or CD8 class. Log10-transformed breadth and depth values were compared by one-way ANOVA with Sidak's multiple comparisons tests. This is the immuneACCESS table as TCRdb keeps it, with only in-frame sequences that have V and J called. A part of the clones is gone; compared with another copy, unresolved V genes explain less than half, and the rest is unexplained. Clone size and V and J calls were adopted from that table, with D and trimming inferred from the DNA. Across this sample there are more than 150,000 clones, with 90% seen only once. Jointly, the top ten make up about 1.6% of the sample.

Results and caveats for the whole study, not just this receptor: After two AZD1222 doses, spike-specific TCR breadth and depth were significantly higher than at day 0 and than in MenACWY recipients. Conclusions about previously exposed vaccinees were limited because only six AZD1222 recipients were SARS-CoV-2 seropositive at baseline. Vaccine-associated CD4 TCRs spanned the whole spike protein, with dominant responses in regions 160-218 and 743-854. The 56-69-year group was small, and its depth increase did not reach significance, likely because of low power. Nearly half of unique spike-specific TCRs reportedly recognized epitopes outside regions mutated in the B.1.351 and B.1.1.7 variants. Participants were mostly white British and included more females than males, and it was suggested by the authors that clonal diversity may have been underestimated. Because no day 14 peak-response samples were available, the repertoires could be characterized only after the peak T cell response.

The time point label on this specimen signifies: baseline before first vaccination. The vaccinee samples were drawn from two UK trials, COV001 and COV002, one of which was a single-blind randomized controlled phase 2/3 trial testing AZD1222 (ChAdOx1 nCoV-19) in healthy adults. For TCRbeta chain sequencing, PBMC samples were collected from trial participants at day 0 and at day 28 after the second dose. The starting material was peripheral blood, obtained on day 0 of AZD1222 vaccination. This clonotype originated in an adult in good health.

The DNA reads TGTGCCAGCTCTCGGCGGGGGGATGAAAAACTGTTTTTT. Its protein is CASSRRGDEKLFF. The chain employs TRBV18 and TRBJ1-4, with TRBD1 as a weak D call on 5 bases. From the cysteine through the phenylalanine, the CDR3 covers 13 amino acids. CDR3 DNA is the only sequence kept; it has 39 bases, read in frame from the first base. Per the germline V gene, KGHSH is the CDR1 and LQKENI is the CDR2. The V end loses 6 bases and the J end loses 6 bases, and a stretch of 11 bases separates them.